This T cell receptor beta chain appears in the sequencing data of a study of cytomegalovirus exposure and HLA in healthy donors. About the study: Tens of millions of unique TCRs from HLA-typed donors were held in an early release of data. Findings and caveats of the study: As immune exposure information, only CMV serostatus was available. Among the sequence variants, a highly shared cluster was likely an artifact of sequencing. Exclusion as indistinguishable affected some V segments, including TRBV6-2 and TRBV6-3.

V lost 0 bases and J lost 5, with 15 bases in between. This CDR3 is built from 16 residues. Looked up from germline, CDR1 is MRHNA and CDR2 is SNTAGT. Use of 60 Vbeta and 13 Jbeta primers characterized the PCR. Produced via immunoSEQ multiplex PCR; TCRdb's table is partial and in-frame only. The sample holds about 120,000 clones; about four fifths are singletons and the top ten take about 3.9%. Remarks on this clone: Its target is unknown.

This TCR was sampled from a woman younger than 45 in good health and CMV-seronegative. The chain couples TRBV6-4 to TRBJ2-3; possible D gene TRBD2, 6 bases. Material for sequencing was PBMCs. CDR3 in amino acids: CASSDSGRSGGDTQYF. The CDR3 region has the DNA TGTGCCAGCAGTGACTCGGGGCGGTCCGGGGGAGATACGCAGTATTTT.